The entry that follows covers one TCR beta chain sequence. Its antigen specificity is not known. Base quality data are lacking; no much larger clone is found one base away. In total, about 650 healthy bone marrow donors made up the cohort. All cohort members were sampled while nominally healthy, although unrecorded immune exposures were likely present. The donor was CMV seropositive and was included in the group of some 290 seropositive cohort members. Every donor gave a peripheral blood sample, and the peripheral blood mononuclear cells from that sample were used for TCR beta sequencing. Genomic DNA extraction from the blood cell samples was performed with the Qiagen DNeasy Blood Extraction Kit. Libraries were built with the immunoSEQ multiplex PCR assay. A mixture of 60 forward primers for TCR Vbeta segments and 13 reverse primers for TCR Jbeta segments was used in the multiplex PCR. Amplification of the CDR3 region of rearranged TCR beta genes was performed with a multiplex PCR assay on genomic DNA. Amplified TCR beta libraries were sequenced as 87-base-pair reads on the Illumina HiSeq System. The original methods were these. A later analysis counted about 76 million unique TCR beta chains across the 650 to 800 repertoires, and approximately 11 million of these chains were shared by at least two donors. A nearest-neighbor algorithm error-corrected the raw reads and collapsed the reads into unique sequences, merging closely related sequences to remove PCR and sequencing errors. To assign V, D and J gene segments, CDR3 sequences were aligned to IMGT reference sequences. For a sequence to be retained, a match of at least six nucleotides to both a V gene segment and a J gene segment was required. A rearrangement was called productive if the CDR3 had no stop codons and remained in frame with V and J, and every other rearrangement was called non-productive. CDR3 was defined according to IMGT convention as the region running from the second conserved V-encoded cysteine to the conserved J-encoded phenylalanine. The earlier analysis of more than 450 of the donors excluded sequences that lacked an unambiguous match to a single V gene segment. An earlier analysis of about 600 of the donors called V segments functional above 56.7% productive rearrangements and segregating when the between-donor standard deviation exceeded 5%. A statistical classification framework was built for diagnosing cytomegalovirus status from the catalog of TCR beta chain sequences. V and J gene assignment, in a later analysis, came from comparing TCR nucleotide sequences with IMGT/GENE-DB human TR gene sequences. In a later analysis, CDR3 sequences and most-parsimonious VDJ recombination scenarios were assigned using the TCRdist pipeline. In a later analysis, each TCR beta chain was defined by its CDR3 amino acid sequence together with its V-gene family, and reads lacking a unique V-gene family were excluded. As a way to deal with suspected cross-contamination and a sequencing artifact, a later analysis dropped hundreds of nucleotide sequences that were highly shared and had low generation probability. In a later analysis, a clonal expansion index for each public chain was calculated from normalized within-repertoire ranks of inferred template counts. Generation probabilities in a later analysis came from a VDJ recombination model fitted to out-of-frame rearrangements, and those results were checked against IGoR. A later analysis scored TCR-TCR, TCR-HLA and TCR-CMV co-occurrence with hypergeometric tests, applying a repertoire-size bias correction to TCR pairs. To estimate false discovery rates, a later analysis permuted the HLA or CMV assignments 20 times. In a later analysis, co-occurring TCRs were grouped using DBSCAN, and TCRdist sequence similarity was added for clustering within HLA-allele-positive subsets. For co-occurrence clustering, repertoires with fewer than 30,000 or more than 120,000 public chains were excluded, along with five repertoires with anomalous nucleotide sharing. Entries here come from immuneACCESS through TCRdb and include only in-frame sequences with V and J called. Some clones fail to appear in such tables; in the studies checked, an unresolved V gene covers under half of the shortfall, and the cause of the remainder is unknown. That table gives V, J and clone size, and the DNA gave D and trimming. The sample table lists 150,000 to 200,000 clones, about 70% of them with a count of one. 8% to 13% of the sample comes from the top ten.

This entry is derived from a study of cytomegalovirus exposure and HLA in healthy donors (dated by TCRdb to 2016 to 2017). Turning to the overall study: According to an earlier analysis of a few hundred of the donors, roughly 180 million T cells yielded roughly 110 million unique TCR beta sequences and about 300 Gb of sequence data. A separate validation cohort of roughly 130 different subjects was used in addition to the roughly 640-subject first cohort. Four or five DR-DQ haplotypes were handled as single units for association and clustering because linkage in the cohort was strong. Across about 370 genotyped donors of the cohort, an average of approximately 240,000 unique TCR beta nucleotide sequences per donor were sequenced, and about a sixth of those sequences were non-productive. All discovery cohort repertoires had been generated using a single sequencing platform. Class I and class II HLA loci were covered by the typing at four-digit resolution. High-throughput TCR immunosequencing, statistical association of individual TCRs with disease status, and machine learning were combined to predict cytomegalovirus infection status. Rather than using new phenotypic data, the later analysis identified candidate immune exposures from TCR beta sequences and from how often those sequences occurred across donors. Using immunosequencing, the study profiled T cell repertoires from 500 to 800 subjects and related those repertoires to cytomegalovirus serostatus. Of the 300 to 500 genotyped donors, 80% to 90% were placed in the genetic ancestry cluster associated with self-reported Caucasian donors. An earlier analysis of 587 of the donors used high-throughput TCR beta sequencing to judge whether each TCR beta V gene segment behaved as functional or pseudogenic. Alongside the repertoire data, information on donor age, sex, ethnicity and CMV serostatus was compiled. The study aimed to test whether cataloging public T cell receptors could reveal signatures of past pathogen exposure. About 280 gigabases of sequencing data and approximately 92 million unique TCR sequences made up an early release that covered 500 to 700 HLA-typed donors. Genome-wide SNP genotypes for about 65% of the 666 donors were used in a later genetic analysis, which treated that subset as a discovery cohort. To study patterns of TCR occurrence, a later analysis re-analyzed previously published TCR beta repertoires from 700 or so donors and added high-resolution HLA genotyping. The number of donors typed differed by locus, with roughly 629-640 for A, B, C, DRB1 and DQB1, more than 500 for DQA1, about 610 for DPA1, and about 450 for DPB1.

General findings and caveats noted by the study authors: In an earlier analysis of around 500 of the donors, most TCR beta V segments appeared in productive rearrangements about 87% or about 30% of the time, broadly matching IMGT annotations. A few of the identified cytomegalovirus-associated TCR beta chains were confirmed in vitro to be specific for cytomegalovirus antigens. Linkage disequilibrium might explain the correlated functional status among segregating V segments, but an unknown experimental factor could not be excluded. In this cohort, only TCR beta chains were sequenced, and detectable features were limited by the absence of alpha or paired-chain data. The presence/absence analyses assumed that sequencing depth was roughly uniform across donors, and that assumption may not be true. Because counts were too low, some 16 rarely observed V segments, including chromosome 9 orphons, were excluded from the earlier analysis of a few hundred of the donors. A further reported finding was that TCR beta sequences accurately predicted the HLA-A and HLA-B alleles for most subjects in the first cohort. Immune exposure information for the cohort was limited to CMV serostatus. Specific HLA alleles were associated with 15,000 to 20,000 TCR beta sequences at a false discovery rate of 0.05 in a later analysis. Cytomegalovirus status was reported to be diagnosed by the classifier with high specificity and sensitivity in both the original and validation cohorts. According to a later analysis, TCR association rates differed among HLA loci, with DRB1 alleles showing the most associated TCRs and HLA-C alleles showing the fewest. The authors suggested that the approach could potentially be extended to other disease states and immunological phenotypes. When HLA alleles, especially DR and DQ, strongly co-occurred, TCR associations were difficult to assign to individual alleles. A group of highly shared sequence variants was considered likely to be a technical artifact of the sequencing pipeline. Most TCR sequences were seen in very few donors, while some public TCRs were found in many individuals. An association between a missense DCLRE1C variant and V-gene and J-gene trimming of TCR beta chains was found in a later genetic analysis and replicated in an independent cohort. In a later analysis, most CMV-associated TCR beta chains were found to appear HLA-restricted, with HLA associations seemingly driven largely by CMV exposure. Compared with the approximately 600-donor mean, donors in an Asian-associated ancestry cluster had fewer N-insertions in productive TCRs, according to a later genetic analysis. In a later analysis, HLA-associated TCR beta chains were found to be more clonally expanded and to have lower generation probabilities than equally common non-associated chains. HLA typing was unavailable for some donors at each locus, so association tests used only the typed subset. Several of the top co-occurrence clusters appeared to be linked to parvovirus B19, influenza, CMV and Epstein-Barr virus, according to a later analysis. A total of about 180 TCR beta chains were listed by the study as associated with cytomegalovirus.

Specimen: PBMCs. This sequence was found in a man under 40 in good health and CMV-seropositive.

The CDR3 protein is CASSPTMTGGTEAFF. The nucleotide sequence reads as follows: TGTGCCAGCAGCCCCACAATGACAGGGGGCACTGAAGCTTTCTTT. The sequence links TRBV9 to TRBJ1-1; 9 central bases correspond to TRBD1. The germline V gene provides CDR1 SGDLS and CDR2 YYNGEE. The CDR3 sequence holds 15 residues, the cysteine and phenylalanine included. Just the 45-base CDR3 DNA is kept, in frame starting at base 1. V is cut back by 4 bases and J by 4 bases, with 8 bases in the junction unmatched.